These 5 T cell receptor beta chains were sequenced from one sample in a study of shared clonotypes between healthy human individuals. CD8 cells regarded as naive lacked CD45RO, were positively chosen for CCR7, and omitted terminally differentiated effector memory CD45RA+ cells. Measured with immunoSEQ multiplex PCR; TCRdb has only the in-frame clones, and not every one. The data contain about 2.1 million clones, around 93% of them singletons. Material: naive CD8+ T cells from PBMCs. The receptor set was obtained from a man between 18 and 35 years old in good health. Some clones in this sample may be carry-over from other donors' samples.

The chain employs TRBV4-3 and TRBJ2-1; D is undetermined. In germline, CDR1 is LGHNA, CDR2 YSLEER. CDR3 length: 13 amino acids. V was cut by 0 bases and J by 6 bases, with 6 bases left in between. The CDR3 DNA sequence: TGCGCCAGCAGCCAAGATTCGAGCAATGAGCAGTTCTTC. This sequence encodes CASSQDSSNEQFF.

CDR3 protein: CASSIHRGQGSYEQYF. CDR3 DNA: TGTGCCAGTAGTATCCATCGGGGCCAAGGCTCCTACGAGCAGTACTTC. The J gene is TRBJ2-7, the V gene TRBV19, with D possibly called TRBD1 or TRBD2 (5 bases each). Deletions cut 3 bases from V and 0 bases from J, with 15 bases between. CDR1 and CDR2 (germline): LNHDA, SQIVND (reference sequence). CDR3 length equals 16 residues.

CDR3 protein: CASSYGLASYNEQFF. The CDR3 nucleotides read TGTGCCAGCAGCTATGGACTAGCCTCCTACAATGAGCAGTTCTTC. The chain has TRBV7-9 and TRBJ2-1; 8 nucleotides line up with TRBD2. The germline CDR1 and CDR2 sequences are SEHNR and FQNEAQ (reference sequence). The CDR3 is made up of 15 amino acids. J lost 0 bases, V lost 4 bases, and 2 bases had no gene match.

This clone was picked up one time. The chain combines TRBV7-8 with TRBJ2-1; 8 bases match TRBD2. Germline V gene data show CDR1 as SGHVS and CDR2 as FQNEAQ. V lost 5 bases to trimming and J lost 15 bases; unmatched junction nucleotides: 12. The CDR3 is 13 amino acids. The chain's CDR3 is CASSPGPGLGLFF. In DNA form, the CDR3 reads TGTGCCAGCAGCCCAGGGCCGGGACTAGGCCTGTTCTTC.

This clone was picked up one time. The junction shows a germline mismatch at one end, possibly a read error. CDR3 loop: CASSKAVDKNIQYF. The CDR3, as DNA: TGTGCCAGCAGTAAAGCGGTTGACAAAAACATTCAGTACTTC. V and J are TRBV6-1 and TRBJ2-4; a possible D gene is TRBD2 (5 bases). The CDR3 consists of 14 residues. Germline CDR1 is MNHNS and CDR2 is SASEGT.